This T cell receptor beta chain originates from a study of T cell responses to AZD1222 COVID-19 vaccine. With regard to this clone: Its matching antigen is unknown.

Method: immunoSEQ multiplex PCR; TCRdb's copy keeps in-frame clones and lacks some. The table has about 84,000 clones, roughly 87% seen once. Findings and caveats of the study: Rises in breadth and depth of Spike-specific TCRs came after two AZD1222 doses. Reportedly, nearly half the spike-specific TCRs target unmutated variant regions. Seropositive status at baseline applied to only 5 to 7 AZD1222 recipients.

The CDR3 covers 16 residues. Trimming at V came to 5 bases and at J to 2 bases, leaving 5 bases not matched to a gene. Per germline, CDR1 SGHTA and CDR2 FQGTGA. This receptor was identified in an adult in good health. The chain links TRBV7-3 to TRBJ2-2; 10 bases map to TRBD1. The sequencing used peripheral blood, collected on day 0 of AZD1222 vaccination. CDR3 nucleotide sequence: TGTGCCAGCAGCCGACAGGGGGCGCGTAACACCGGGGAGCTGTTTTTT. It is translated as CASSRQGARNTGELFF.